This T cell receptor beta chain was observed in a study of neurological immune-mediated disorders. As for the study in general: Of the approximately 34 patients with multiple sclerosis, about 31 had relapsing-remitting MS, whereas the remaining 3 had secondary progressive MS. Study-level points and caveats: Expanded clones shared no identical CDR3 amino acid sequences across subjects, which suggested private TCR-beta repertoires in all groups.

The CDR3 spans 13 residues. The V gene lost 8 bases and the J gene lost 5 bases, with 14 bases spanning the gap. The germline gives CDR1 SEHNR, CDR2 FQNEAQ (reference sequence). This clonotype showed up many times. Its specificity is not known. MiXCR, run by TCRdb on the 5' RACE reads, gives a single entry per CDR3 protein. The data show roughly 17,000 distinct CDR3 sequences, about 2.6% seen once. The clonotype was recovered from a woman under 30 with multiple sclerosis. The chain uses TRBV7-9 and TRBJ2-3; no definite D call. Sequenced sample: PBMCs. The CDR3 DNA reads TGTGCCAGCCTGGTAAGGGCGAAAGATACGCAGTATTTT. It is translated as CASLVRAKDTQYF.